The T cell receptor (beta chain) under discussion was sequenced for a study of T cell responses to AZD1222 COVID-19 vaccine. Assay used: immunoSEQ multiplex PCR; TCRdb lists only in-frame clones, some missing. The table has roughly 120,000 clones, around 85% seen once. This clone was counted ten times or more. The CDR3 totals 14 residues. Per the germline V gene, CDR1 is MDHEN and CDR2 is SYDVKM. V lost 3 bases and J 8 bases, leaving 13 bases between the germline ends. The material was peripheral blood, obtained on day 0 of AZD1222 vaccination. The TCR comes from an adult in good health. V usage is TRBV28 and J usage is TRBJ2-2, with D possibly being TRBD2 (6 bases). As DNA, the CDR3 is TGTGCCAGCAGTTTGGGAAAGGGGACTGGGGAGCTGTTTTTT. This codes for CASSLGKGTGELFF.